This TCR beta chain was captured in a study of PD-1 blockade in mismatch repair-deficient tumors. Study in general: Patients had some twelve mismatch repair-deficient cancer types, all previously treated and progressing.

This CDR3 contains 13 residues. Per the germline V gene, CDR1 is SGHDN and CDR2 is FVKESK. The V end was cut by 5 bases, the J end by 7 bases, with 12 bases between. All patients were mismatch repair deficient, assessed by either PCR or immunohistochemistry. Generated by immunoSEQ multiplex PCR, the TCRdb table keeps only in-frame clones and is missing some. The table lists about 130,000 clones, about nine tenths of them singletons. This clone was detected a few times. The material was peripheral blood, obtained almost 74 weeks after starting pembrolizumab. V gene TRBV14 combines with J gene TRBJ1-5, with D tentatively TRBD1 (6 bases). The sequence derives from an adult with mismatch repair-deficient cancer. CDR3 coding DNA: TGTGCCAGCAGCGAGGCAGGGGCGCAGCCCCAGCATTTT. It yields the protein CASSEAGAQPQHF.